The 29 T cell receptor beta chains below all came from one sample that was sequenced in a study of cytomegalovirus exposure and HLA in healthy donors. Amplification used 60 Vbeta primers and 13 Jbeta primers. The assay was immunoSEQ multiplex PCR, and TCRdb's table has in-frame clones only and misses some. In the table there are about 98,000 clones, around 73% of which are singletons. The sequenced sample was PBMCs. The receptor source for this set is a female donor in good health and CMV-seronegative.

The chain joins TRBV7-9 to TRBJ1-3; D is unclear. Germline loops: CDR1 SEHNR, CDR2 FQNEAQ (reference sequence). The CDR3 totals 15 residues. V dropped 2 bases and J dropped 0 bases, with 8 bases sitting between them. CDR3 amino acids: CASSLIRGSGNTIYF. The CDR3 region has the DNA TGTGCCAGCAGCTTAATTCGCGGCTCTGGAAACACCATATATTTT. The full variable domain, with the rest looked up from reference TRBV7-9 and TRBJ1-3, is DTGVSQNPRHKITKRGQNVTFRCDPISEHNRLYWYRQTLGQGPEFLTYFQNEAQLEKSRLLSDRFSAERPKGSFSTLEIQRTEQGDSAMYLCASSLIRGSGNTIYFGEGSWLTVV.

V usage is TRBV18 and J usage is TRBJ2-5, with TRBD2 matching 12 bases. The CDR3 is 19 amino acids. Germline-derived CDR1 and CDR2 are KGHSH and LQKENI. The V segment lost 4 bases and the J segment 5 bases; nucleotides outside the gene matches: 17. CDR3 loop: CASSLQRTSGERRVETQYF. Written as DNA, the CDR3 is TGTGCCAGCTCACTGCAACGGACTAGCGGGGAAAGGCGCGTGGAGACCCAGTACTTC.

This chain joins TRBV6-1 and TRBJ2-1; D possibly corresponds to TRBD2 (5 bases). This CDR3 contains 13 residues. Germline V gene sequence: CDR1 MNHNS, CDR2 SASEGT. Deletions cut 3 bases from V and 9 bases from J, with 12 bases between. CDR3 region: CASSESGRGEQFF. CDR3 in DNA: TGTGCCAGCAGTGAGTCGGGGAGAGGTGAGCAGTTCTTC.

The chain links TRBV7-2 to TRBJ2-3, with TRBD2 identical over 15 bases. This CDR3 spans 15 amino acids. Trimming removed 10 bases from V and 8 bases from J; junction bases left unmatched: 10. CDR1 SGHTA and CDR2 FQGNSA come from the germline V gene. The CDR3 here is CATTGLAGGAATQYF. CDR3 DNA: TGTGCCACCACGGGACTAGCGGGGGGAGCCGCTACGCAGTATTTT.

The CDR3 sequence: CASSSPQRRGGISYNEQFF. The CDR3 bases are TGTGCCAGCAGCTCACCCCAGAGGCGGGGGGGCATATCCTACAATGAGCAGTTCTTC. This chain connects TRBV7-9 to TRBJ2-1; 9 nucleotides agree with TRBD2. Losses at the gene ends were 4 bases for V and 1 base for J; bases not matched to a gene: 14. In germline, CDR1 is SEHNR, CDR2 FQNEAQ (reference sequence). The CDR3 has 19 amino acids.

This chain links TRBV2 with TRBJ2-3; D is undetermined. CDR3 length: 11 amino acids. V was cut by 2 bases and J by 6 bases, with 3 bases left in between. CDR1 and CDR2 from the germline V gene are SNHLY and FYNNEI. CDR3 protein: CASSERDTQYF. CDR3 coding DNA: TGTGCCAGCAGTGAACGGGATACGCAGTATTTT. The whole variable domain, filled in from reference TRBV2 and TRBJ2-3, reads EPEVTQTPSHQVTQMGQEVILRCVPISNHLYFYWYRQILGQKVEFLVSFYNNEISEKSEIFDDQFSVERPDGSNFTLKIRSTKLEDSAMYFCASSERDTQYFGPGTRLTVL.

V gene TRBV19 combines with J gene TRBJ1-1, with 8 bases matching TRBD1. CDR1 and CDR2 from the germline V gene are LNHDA and SQIVND (reference sequence). Unmatched junction bases numbered 6, after V lost 7 bases and J lost 5 bases. The CDR3 runs to 13 residues. In DNA form, the CDR3 reads TGTGCCAGTATCGGACAGGGCGGTACTGAAGCTTTCTTT. Translating it yields CASIGQGGTEAFF. Based on the CDR3 plus reference TRBV19 and TRBJ1-1, the full variable domain is DGGITQSPKYLFRKEGQNVTLSCEQNLNHDAMYWYRQDPGQGLRLIYYSQIVNDFQKGDIAEGYSVSREKKESFPLTVTSAQKNPTAFYLCASIGQGGTEAFFGQGTRLTVV.

This rearrangement joins TRBV10-1 to TRBJ2-7; 10 nucleotides agree with TRBD2. J gave up 3 bases and V 6 bases, and 5 bases lay outside the gene matches. This CDR3 contains 14 residues. Germline V gene data show CDR1 as WNHNN and CDR2 as SYGVQD (reference sequence). CDR3 amino acids: CASSPSGRGYEQYF. The CDR3 bases are TGCGCCAGCAGCCCTAGCGGGAGAGGCTACGAGCAGTACTTC.

The rearrangement uses TRBV7-3 and TRBJ2-7, with a possible D match to TRBD2 (5 bases). Germline CDR1 is SGHTA and CDR2 is FQGTGA. V lost 3 bases to trimming and J lost 5 bases, with 11 bases between them. CDR3 length: 13 amino acids. Here the CDR3 reads CASSFGGSHEQYF. The CDR3 nucleotides are TGTGCCAGCAGCTTCGGAGGCAGTCACGAGCAGTACTTC.

This clone turned up a few times. The gene calls are TRBV5-8 and TRBJ2-7, with D perhaps TRBD1 (5 bases). The CDR3 covers 12 residues. V was trimmed by 4 bases and J by 4 bases, leaving 9 bases between them. Germline CDR1 and CDR2: SGHTS and YDEGEE. The CDR3 DNA reads TGTGCCAGCAGCGTCGACAGTTACGAGCAGTACTTC. Translating gives CASSVDSYEQYF.

CDR3 loop: CASSLTGLHTGELFF. The CDR3 DNA is TGTGCCAGCAGTTTGACGGGACTTCACACCGGGGAGCTGTTTTTT. The chain is built from TRBV28 and TRBJ2-2, with D possibly matching TRBD2 (6 bases). The CDR3 runs to 15 residues. Germline V gene sequence: CDR1 MDHEN, CDR2 SYDVKM. V shed 3 bases and J shed 3 bases, with 11 bases lying between them.

This sequence joins TRBV13 and TRBJ2-1, with D unresolved. The CDR3 is 15 amino acids. The V and J ends lost 0 bases and 3 bases respectively, with 9 bases between them. Germline V gene sequence: CDR1 PRHDT, CDR2 FYEKMQ (reference sequence). This chain's CDR3 is CASSLGQVLYNEQFF. CDR3 nucleotides: TGTGCCAGCAGCTTAGGGCAGGTCCTCTACAATGAGCAGTTCTTC.

The chain recombines TRBV5-3 with TRBJ2-1; 9 bases agree with TRBD2. TRBV5-3 is an ORF for which the function is uncertain. J lost 3 bases, V lost 0 bases, and 7 bases had no gene match. This CDR3 is built from 17 residues. The CDR3 DNA follows: TGTGCCAGAAGCTTGGCGAATAGCGGGAGATACTACAATGAGCAGTTCTTC. It codes for CARSLANSGRYYNEQFF.

The CDR3 protein is CESRARVTDTQYF. The DNA for the CDR3 is TGTGAGAGCAGGGCGCGGGTCACAGATACGCAGTATTTT. The chain combines TRBV6-1 with TRBJ2-3; D assignment may be TRBD1 or TRBD2 (5 bases each). The CDR3 totals 13 residues. Germline-derived CDR1 and CDR2 are MNHNS and SASEGT.

The chain employs TRBV14 and TRBJ1-1, with D uncertain. The CDR3 loop spans 13 amino acids. V was trimmed by 1 base and J by 9 bases, leaving 12 bases between them. Germline CDR1 reads SGHDN; CDR2 reads FVKESK. DNA of the CDR3: TGTGCCAGCAGCCAAGGTGGTGGTCAGAAAGCTTTCTTT. It specifies CASSQGGGQKAFF.

This clone has just a few counts. The chain is built from TRBV30 and TRBJ2-3; possibly TRBD2 for D (6 bases). The CDR3 is 13 residues long. Germline V gives CDR1 GTSNPN, CDR2 SVGIG (reference sequence). V shed 3 bases and J shed 3 bases, with 10 bases lying between them. The CDR3 region has the DNA TGTGCCTGGAGCCTCGGGAGTACAGATACGCAGTATTTT. The encoded protein is CAWSLGSTDTQYF.

This clone has just a few counts. J is TRBJ1-5 and V is TRBV6-5; D perhaps matches TRBD1 (5 bases). CDR1 and CDR2 (germline): MNHEY, SVGAGI. The CDR3 has 13 residues. The germline V and J ends were trimmed by 4 bases and 5 bases, with 9 bases remaining between them. The CDR3 here is CASSLLQDQPQHF. CDR3 DNA sequence: TGTGCCAGCAGTTTACTACAGGATCAGCCCCAGCATTTT.

The chain employs TRBV25-1 and TRBJ2-7, with D tentatively TRBD2 (6 bases). Trimming stripped 4 bases from V and 3 bases from J, with 22 bases between. Germline V CDR1 and CDR2: MGHDK, SYGVNS. The CDR3 consists of 17 residues. The CDR3 region has the DNA TGTGCCAGCAGTGGCCCACCAACCGGGACTCACCTCTACGAGCAGTACTTC. Amino acids: CASSGPPTGTHLYEQYF.

The V call is TRBV9, the J call TRBJ1-2, with 8 bases that match TRBD1. V gave up 0 bases and J gave up 8 bases; unmatched junction bases: 6. The CDR3 runs to 14 residues. Germline V gene data show CDR1 as SGDLS and CDR2 as YYNGEE. The CDR3 bases are TGTGCCAGCAGCGTAGGGGCAGGGACAGGAGGCTACACCTTC. This translates into CASSVGAGTGGYTF.

The J gene is TRBJ2-7, the V gene TRBV9; D call uncertain. V was shortened by 0 bases and J by 2 bases, with 9 bases between the two germline ends. There are 14 residues in the CDR3. Germline V gives CDR1 SGDLS, CDR2 YYNGEE. CDR3 protein: CASSVGPQTYEQYF. The CDR3 DNA reads TGTGCCAGCAGCGTAGGGCCACAAACCTACGAGCAGTACTTC.

This clone was counted a few times. The V call is TRBV5-5, the J call TRBJ1-4, with 7 nucleotides matching TRBD1. V was clipped by 5 bases and J by 10 bases; unmatched bases: 14. Germline V CDR1 and CDR2: SGHKS, YYEKEE (reference sequence). The CDR3 consists of 15 residues. The CDR3 DNA sequence: TGTGCCAGCAGTCACTCCGTACAGGGGCTTGCAAAACTGTTTTTT. Encoded protein: CASSHSVQGLAKLFF.

V gene TRBV10-1 combines with J gene TRBJ2-4, with a tentative D call TRBD2 (5 bases). The CDR3 totals 17 residues. Germline values: CDR1 WNHNN, CDR2 SYGVQD (reference sequence). V was pared by 7 bases and J by 0 bases, with 19 bases between. CDR3 in amino acids: CASMARVGVLAKNIQYF. As DNA, the CDR3 is TGCGCCAGCATGGCCCGGGTCGGGGTTCTAGCCAAAAACATTCAGTACTTC.

The chain links TRBV9 to TRBJ2-7; a weak D match, TRBD2 (5 bases). The CDR3 consists of 13 residues. V dropped 0 bases and J dropped 6 bases, with 10 bases sitting between them. CDR1 is SGDLS and CDR2 is YYNGEE in the germline V gene. CDR3 residues: CASSVEGGSEQYF. DNA of the CDR3: TGTGCCAGCAGCGTAGAAGGTGGGAGCGAGCAGTACTTC.

The genes are TRBV10-1 and TRBJ2-1; 10 positions match TRBD2. This CDR3 comprises 15 residues. Germline assignment: CDR1 WNHNN and CDR2 SYGVQD (reference sequence). V shed 4 bases and J 6 bases; nucleotides not matched to a gene: 6. CDR3 bases: TGCGCCAGCAGTGCCGGGACTAGCGAATCCAATGAGCAGTTCTTC. Translated: CASSAGTSESNEQFF.

This chain links TRBV9 with TRBJ2-7; TRBD1 agrees at 8 bases. J was trimmed by 1 base and V by 0 bases; bases with no gene match: 12. Looked up from germline, CDR1 is SGDLS and CDR2 is YYNGEE. The CDR3 has 18 amino acids. CDR3: CASSVEGQGLLGSYEQYF. DNA for the CDR3: TGTGCCAGCAGCGTAGAAGGACAGGGCTTATTGGGTTCCTACGAGCAGTACTTC.

This clone was seen only once. V gene TRBV7-2 combines with J gene TRBJ1-4; D is possibly TRBD1 (5 bases). This CDR3 region has 14 residues. With 2 bases removed from V and 6 bases from J, the gap between germline ends came to 10 bases. Germline values: CDR1 SGHTA, CDR2 FQGNSA. The chain's CDR3 is CASSLYRSDEKLFF. CDR3 DNA sequence: TGTGCCAGCAGCTTATACAGGTCGGATGAAAAACTGTTTTTT.

Note on this clone: Compared with germline, one end of the junction differs, possibly owing to a read error. This CDR3 is CASSSGLVGSEQFF. CDR3 in DNA: TGTGCTAGCAGTTCAGGACTAGTAGGGAGTGAGCAGTTCTTC. The chain recombines TRBV7-7 with TRBJ2-1; TRBD2 matches at 7 bases. CDR3 length: 14 residues. CDR1 is SSHAT and CDR2 is FNYEAQ in the germline V gene (reference sequence). Complete variable domain (other parts from reference TRBV7-7 and TRBJ2-1): GAGVSQSPRYKVTKRGQDVTLRCDPISSHATLYWYQQALGQGPEFLTYFNYEAQPDKSGLPSDRFSAERPEGSISTLTIQRTEQRDSAMYRCASSSGLVGSEQFFGPGTRLTVL.

The chain has TRBV5-4 and TRBJ1-3, with D unresolved. Germline V gene data show CDR1 as SGHNT and CDR2 as YYREEE (reference sequence). The ends were cut back, 3 bases at V and 3 bases at J, with 4 bases in the middle. The CDR3 has 12 residues. The CDR3 is CASSSFGNTIYF. DNA of the CDR3: TGTGCCAGCAGCTCATTTGGAAACACCATATATTTT.

The chain has TRBV19 and TRBJ2-3, with no clear D. V was pared by 0 bases and J by 1 base, with 8 bases between. Germline V gene data show CDR1 as LNHDA and CDR2 as SQIVND (reference sequence). The CDR3 length is 15 residues. CDR3 in amino acids: CASSIDRSGTDTQYF. CDR3 nucleotide sequence: TGTGCCAGTAGTATAGATCGTTCCGGCACAGATACGCAGTATTTT. The full variable domain, completed using reference TRBV19 and TRBJ2-3, is DGGITQSPKYLFRKEGQNVTLSCEQNLNHDAMYWYRQDPGQGLRLIYYSQIVNDFQKGDIAEGYSVSREKKESFPLTVTSAQKNPTAFYLCASSIDRSGTDTQYFGPGTRLTVL.